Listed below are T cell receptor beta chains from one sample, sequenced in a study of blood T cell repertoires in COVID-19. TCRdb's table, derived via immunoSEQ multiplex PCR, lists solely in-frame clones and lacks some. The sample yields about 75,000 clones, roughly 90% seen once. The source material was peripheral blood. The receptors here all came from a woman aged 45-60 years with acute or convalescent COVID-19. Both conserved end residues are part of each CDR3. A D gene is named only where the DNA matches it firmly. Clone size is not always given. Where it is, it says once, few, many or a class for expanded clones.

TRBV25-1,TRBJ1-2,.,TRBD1,CASSDLGTGGNYGYTF,TGTGCTAGCAGTGACCTCGGGACAGGGGGCAACTATGGCTACACCTTC
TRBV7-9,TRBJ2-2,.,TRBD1,CATGTGVNTGELFF,TGTGCCACCGGGACAGGCGTAAACACCGGGGAGCTGTTTTTT
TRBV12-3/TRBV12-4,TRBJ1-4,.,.,CASSFRRVEKLFF,TGTGCCAGCAGTTTCAGACGGGTTGAAAAACTGTTTTTT
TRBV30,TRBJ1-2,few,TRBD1,CAWSQKTGGLNGYTF,TGTGCCTGGAGTCAGAAGACAGGGGGTTTGAATGGCTACACCTTC
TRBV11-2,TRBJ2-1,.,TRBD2,CASSLRGPTGLAGSIEQFF,TGTGCCAGCAGCTTGAGGGGTCCGACGGGACTAGCAGGAAGTATTGAGCAGTTCTTC
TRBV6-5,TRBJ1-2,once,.,CASIGGSNYGYTF,TGTGCCAGCATTGGAGGGTCTAACTATGGCTACACCTTC
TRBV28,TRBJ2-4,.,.,CASSPGSVKNIQYF,TGTGCCAGCAGCCCCGGTTCGGTCAAAAACATTCAGTACTTC
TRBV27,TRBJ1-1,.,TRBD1,CASSVLGQRTEAFF,TGTGCCAGCAGTGTTTTGGGACAGCGGACTGAAGCTTTCTTT
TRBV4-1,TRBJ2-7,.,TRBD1,CASSQGTGGTYEQYF,TGCGCCAGCAGCCAAGGGACAGGGGGAACCTACGAGCAGTACTTC
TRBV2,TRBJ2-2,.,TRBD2,CASTSGRAGVGELFF,TGTGCCAGCACTAGCGGGAGGGCCGGAGTCGGGGAGCTGTTTTTT
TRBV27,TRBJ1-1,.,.,CASRKGAEAFF,TGTGCCAGCAGGAAGGGGGCTGAAGCTTTCTTT
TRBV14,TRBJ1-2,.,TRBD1,CASSVDRVYGYTF,TGTGCCAGCAGTGTGGACAGGGTTTACGGCTACACCTTC
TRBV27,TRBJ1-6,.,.,CATNGAPNSPLHF,TGTGCCACCAATGGGGCCCCTAATTCACCCCTCCACTTT
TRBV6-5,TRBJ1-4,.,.,CASRRRTTNEKLFF,TGTGCCAGCAGAAGGAGGACGACAAATGAAAAACTGTTTTTT
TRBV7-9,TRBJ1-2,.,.,CASSKDSLPLPYGYTF,TGTGCCAGCAGCAAGGACAGCCTCCCCCTCCCTTATGGCTACACCTTC
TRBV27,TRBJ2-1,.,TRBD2,CASKELVVWGLGYNEQFF,TGTGCCAGCAAAGAACTTGTAGTGTGGGGACTAGGCTACAATGAGCAGTTCTTC
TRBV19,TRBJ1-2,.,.,CASSPTISYGYTF,TGTGCCAGTAGTCCCACGATTAGCTATGGCTACACCTTC
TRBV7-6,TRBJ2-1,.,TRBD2,CASSRLAGAYNEQFF,TGTGCCAGCAGCCGACTAGCGGGAGCCTACAATGAGCAGTTCTTC
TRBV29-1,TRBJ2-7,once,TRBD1,CSVGLQGEKYF,TGCAGCGTTGGTCTGCAGGGGGAGAAGTACTTC
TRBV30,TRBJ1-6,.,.,CAWTNRDSPLHF,TGTGCCTGGACCAACCGGGATTCACCCCTCCACTTT
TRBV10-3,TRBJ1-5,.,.,CAIRDTEGQPQHF,TGTGCCATCAGAGACACAGAAGGTCAGCCCCAGCATTTT
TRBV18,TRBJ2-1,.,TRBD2,CASSPGLGGINEQFF,TGTGCCAGCTCACCGGGACTAGGGGGAATCAATGAGCAGTTCTTC
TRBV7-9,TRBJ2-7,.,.,CASSHQGGDSYEQYF,TGTGCCAGCAGCCACCAGGGGGGTGACTCCTACGAGCAGTACTTC
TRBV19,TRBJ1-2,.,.,CASSDISDSLLGYTF,TGTGCCAGTAGCGATATTTCGGACAGTCTGTTAGGCTACACCTTC
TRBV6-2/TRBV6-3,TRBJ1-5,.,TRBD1,CASSYLYWTGRNVNSNQPQHF,TGTGCCAGCAGTTACTTATACTGGACAGGCCGAAACGTTAATAGCAATCAGCCCCAGCATTTT
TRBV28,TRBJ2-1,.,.,CASSLGQGLYNEQFF,TGTGCCAGCAGTTTAGGGCAGGGCCTATACAATGAGCAGTTCTTC
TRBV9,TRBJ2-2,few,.,CASSLDSSLVGELFF,TGTGCCAGCAGCTTGGACAGCTCCCTAGTCGGGGAGCTGTTTTTT
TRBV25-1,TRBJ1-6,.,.,CASSDSYNSPLHF,TGTGCCAGCAGTGACAGCTATAATTCACCCCTCCACTTT
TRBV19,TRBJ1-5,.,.,CASTGRSNQPQHF,TGTGCCAGCACAGGCCGTAGCAATCAGCCCCAGCATTTT
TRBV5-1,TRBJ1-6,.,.,CASSGGGDNSPLHF,TGCGCCAGCAGCGGAGGAGGCGACAATTCACCCCTCCACTTT
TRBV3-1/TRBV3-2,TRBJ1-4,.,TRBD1,CASSQRQGAARKLFF,TGTGCCAGCAGTCAACGACAGGGGGCCGCTAGAAAACTGTTTTTT
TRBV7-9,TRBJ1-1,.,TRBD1,CASSEQGAGTEAFF,TGTGCCAGCAGCGAACAGGGGGCGGGCACTGAAGCTTTCTTT
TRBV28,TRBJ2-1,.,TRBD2,CASSPALAGGNEQFF,TGTGCCAGCAGTCCCGCATTAGCGGGAGGGAATGAGCAGTTCTTC
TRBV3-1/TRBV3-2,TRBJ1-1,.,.,CASSSGGTEAFF,TGTGCCAGCAGCTCCGGGGGGACTGAAGCTTTCTTT
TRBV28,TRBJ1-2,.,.,CASSLSGYGYTF,TGTGCCAGCAGCCTCTCGGGGTATGGCTACACCTTC
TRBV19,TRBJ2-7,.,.,CASGAGLYEQYF,TGTGCCAGTGGGGCGGGGCTCTACGAGCAGTACTTC
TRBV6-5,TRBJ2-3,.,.,CASSYGGGKRLTQYF,TGTGCCAGCAGTTACGGGGGAGGAAAGCGCCTTACGCAGTATTTT
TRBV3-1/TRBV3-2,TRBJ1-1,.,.,CASSQSQGEAFF,TGTGCCAGCAGCCAATCACAGGGTGAGGCTTTCTTT
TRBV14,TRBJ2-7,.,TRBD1,CASSPRTGGGEQYF,TGTGCCAGCAGCCCACGGACAGGGGGAGGGGAGCAGTACTTC
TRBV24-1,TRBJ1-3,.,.,CATSDLRGNTIYF,TGTGCCACCAGTGATTTGCGGGGAAACACCATATATTTT
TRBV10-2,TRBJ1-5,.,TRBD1,CASSETQGVSNQPQHF,TGCGCCAGCAGTGAGACCCAGGGGGTTAGCAATCAGCCCCAGCATTTT
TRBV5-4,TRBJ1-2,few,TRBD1,CASTQGASNYGYTF,TGTGCCAGCACCCAGGGGGCGTCTAACTATGGCTACACCTTC
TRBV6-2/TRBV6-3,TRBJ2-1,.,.,CASSPEMEGFNEQFF,TGTGCCAGCAGTCCCGAGATGGAGGGTTTCAATGAGCAGTTCTTC
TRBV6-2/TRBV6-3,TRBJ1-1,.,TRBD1,CASSRTGGKGTEAFF,TGTGCCAGCAGCCGCACAGGGGGAAAAGGAACTGAAGCTTTCTTT
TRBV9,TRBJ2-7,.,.,CASSAGAGPSYEQYF,TGTGCCAGCAGCGCCGGCGCGGGTCCCTCCTACGAGCAGTACTTC
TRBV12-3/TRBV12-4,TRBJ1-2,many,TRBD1,CASSLGQSGGYTF,TGTGCCAGCAGCCTGGGACAGTCAGGGGGCTACACCTTC
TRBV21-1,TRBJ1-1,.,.,CASSTRQGCTEAFF,TGTGCCAGCAGCACCAGACAGGGGTGCACTGAAGCTTTCTTT
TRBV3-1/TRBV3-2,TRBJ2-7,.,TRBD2,CASSQPLTSGSLDEQYF,TGTGCCAGCAGCCAACCTCTGACTAGCGGGAGTCTGGATGAGCAGTACTTC
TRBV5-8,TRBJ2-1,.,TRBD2,CASSRRGREWYNEQFF,TGTGCCAGCAGCCGCCGAGGGCGGGAGTGGTACAATGAGCAGTTCTTC
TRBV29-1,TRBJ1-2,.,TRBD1,CSVPSGTGSYTF,TGCAGCGTTCCTTCCGGGACAGGGTCCTACACCTTC
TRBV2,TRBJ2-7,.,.,CASSDRVGNYEQYF,TGTGCCAGCAGTGACAGGGTGGGAAACTACGAGCAGTACTTC
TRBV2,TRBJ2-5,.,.,CASSLQANQETQYF,TGTGCCAGCAGCCTACAGGCGAACCAAGAGACCCAGTACTTC
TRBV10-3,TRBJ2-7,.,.,CAIRQGYEQYF,TGTGCCATCAGACAGGGCTACGAGCAGTACTTC
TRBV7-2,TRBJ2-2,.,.,CASSLEWQVAGELFF,TGTGCCAGCAGCTTAGAATGGCAGGTCGCCGGGGAGCTGTTTTTT
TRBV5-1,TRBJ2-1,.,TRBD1,CASSQGQGSYNEQFF,TGCGCCAGCAGCCAGGGACAGGGGTCCTACAATGAGCAGTTCTTC
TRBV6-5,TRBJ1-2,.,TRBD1,CASIQTGTGALGYTF,TGTGCCAGCATTCAGACGGGGACAGGGGCTCTTGGCTACACCTTC
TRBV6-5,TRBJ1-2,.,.,CASSTSDSYGYTF,.
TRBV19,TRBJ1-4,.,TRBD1,CASSTSGTAEKLFF,TGTGCCAGTAGTACCTCCGGGACAGCAGAAAAACTGTTTTTT
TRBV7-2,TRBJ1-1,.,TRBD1,CASSVTGGENTEAFF,TGTGCCAGCAGCGTTACAGGGGGCGAGAACACTGAAGCTTTCTTT
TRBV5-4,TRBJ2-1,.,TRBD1,CASSRDSIEQFF,TGTGCCAGCAGCCGGGACAGTATTGAGCAGTTCTTC